This T cell receptor beta chain was sequenced for a study of blood T cell repertoires in COVID-19. The overall study: Both acute and convalescent COVID-19 samples were obtained from the United States, Italy and Spain.

Profiled with immunoSEQ multiplex PCR; TCRdb holds only in-frame clones, not every one. This sample has approximately 88,000 clones, with 65% to 80% found just once. The receptor was derived from a woman older than 75 with active or convalescent COVID-19. Sequences were obtained from peripheral blood.

The CDR3 bases are TGTGCCAGCACCGGGACGGAGGGGACTAAGAGCTTTGGGCAGTACTTC. Protein sequence: CASTGTEGTKSFGQYF. The chain carries TRBV7-8 and TRBJ2-7, with 7 bases identical to TRBD2. The CDR3 is 16 amino acids. The J segment lost 9 bases and the V segment lost 7 bases, leaving 21 bases of the junction unmatched. Germline CDR1 is SGHVS and CDR2 is FQNEAQ.